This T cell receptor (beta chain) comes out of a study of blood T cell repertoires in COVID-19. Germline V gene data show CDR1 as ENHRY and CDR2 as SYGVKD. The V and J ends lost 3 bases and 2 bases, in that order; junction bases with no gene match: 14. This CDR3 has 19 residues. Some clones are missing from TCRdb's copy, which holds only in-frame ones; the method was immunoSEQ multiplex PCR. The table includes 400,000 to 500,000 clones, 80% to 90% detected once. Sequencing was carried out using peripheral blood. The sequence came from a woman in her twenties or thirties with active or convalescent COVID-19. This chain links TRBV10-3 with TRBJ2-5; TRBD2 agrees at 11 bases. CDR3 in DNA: TGTGCCATCAGTGATCTGGGGAAGGCTAGCGGGAGGCAACAAGAGACCCAGTACTTC. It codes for CAISDLGKASGRQQETQYF.